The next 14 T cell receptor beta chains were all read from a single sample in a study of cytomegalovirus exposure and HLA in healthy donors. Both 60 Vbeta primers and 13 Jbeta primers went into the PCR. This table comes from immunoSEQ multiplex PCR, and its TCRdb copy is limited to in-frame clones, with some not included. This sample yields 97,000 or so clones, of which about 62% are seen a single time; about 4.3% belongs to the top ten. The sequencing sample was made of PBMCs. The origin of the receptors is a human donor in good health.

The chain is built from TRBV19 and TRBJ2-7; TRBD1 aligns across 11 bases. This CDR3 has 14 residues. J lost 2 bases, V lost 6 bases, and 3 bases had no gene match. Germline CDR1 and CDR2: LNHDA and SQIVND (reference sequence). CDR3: CASRRDRGAYEQYF. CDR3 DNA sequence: TGTGCCAGTAGGCGGGACAGGGGGGCCTACGAGCAGTACTTC. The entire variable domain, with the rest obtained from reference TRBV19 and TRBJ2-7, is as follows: DGGITQSPKYLFRKEGQNVTLSCEQNLNHDAMYWYRQDPGQGLRLIYYSQIVNDFQKGDIAEGYSVSREKKESFPLTVTSAQKNPTAFYLCASRRDRGAYEQYFGPGTRLTVT.

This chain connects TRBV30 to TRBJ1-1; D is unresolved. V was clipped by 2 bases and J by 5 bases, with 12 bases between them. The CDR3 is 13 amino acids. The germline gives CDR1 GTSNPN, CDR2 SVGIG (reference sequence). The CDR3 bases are TGTGCCTGGAGTCCACTTCCTGTGACTGAAGCTTTCTTT. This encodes CAWSPLPVTEAFF.

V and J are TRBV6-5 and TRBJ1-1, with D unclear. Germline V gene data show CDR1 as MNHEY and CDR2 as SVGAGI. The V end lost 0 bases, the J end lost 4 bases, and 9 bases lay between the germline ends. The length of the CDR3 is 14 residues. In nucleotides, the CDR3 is TGTGCCAGCAGTTACTCGTTGGGGAGCACTGAAGCTTTCTTT. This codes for CASSYSLGSTEAFF.

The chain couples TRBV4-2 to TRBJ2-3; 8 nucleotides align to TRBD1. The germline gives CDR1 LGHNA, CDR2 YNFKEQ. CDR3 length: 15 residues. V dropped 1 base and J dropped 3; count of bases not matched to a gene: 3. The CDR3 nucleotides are TGTGCCAGCAGCCAAGGGGGACAGGCGACAGATACGCAGTATTTT. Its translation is CASSQGGQATDTQYF.

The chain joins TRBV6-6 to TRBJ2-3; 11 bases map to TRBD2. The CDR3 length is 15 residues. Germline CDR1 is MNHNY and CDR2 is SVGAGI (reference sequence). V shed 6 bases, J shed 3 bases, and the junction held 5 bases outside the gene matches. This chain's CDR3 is CASRTSGSATDTQYF. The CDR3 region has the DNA TGTGCCAGCAGAACTAGCGGGAGCGCAACAGATACGCAGTATTTT.

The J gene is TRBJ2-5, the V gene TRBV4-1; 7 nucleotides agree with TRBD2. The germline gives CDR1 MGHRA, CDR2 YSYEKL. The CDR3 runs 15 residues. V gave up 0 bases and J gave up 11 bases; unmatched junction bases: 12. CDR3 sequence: CASSQDHALAQEQYF. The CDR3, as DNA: TGCGCCAGCAGCCAAGATCACGCACTAGCGCAAGAGCAGTACTTC.

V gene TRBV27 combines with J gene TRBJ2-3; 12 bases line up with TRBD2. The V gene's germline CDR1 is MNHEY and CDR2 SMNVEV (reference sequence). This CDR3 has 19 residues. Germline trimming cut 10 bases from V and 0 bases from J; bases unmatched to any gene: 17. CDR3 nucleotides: TGTGCCACCACCCCGAGGCTAGCGGGAGGGCCGAGTAGCACAGATACGCAGTATTTT. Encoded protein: CATTPRLAGGPSSTDTQYF.

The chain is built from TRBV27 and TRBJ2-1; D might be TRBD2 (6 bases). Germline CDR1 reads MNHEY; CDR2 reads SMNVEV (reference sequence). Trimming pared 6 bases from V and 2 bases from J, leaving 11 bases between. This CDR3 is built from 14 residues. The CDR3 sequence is CASSLTRTYNEQFF. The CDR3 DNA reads TGTGCCAGCAGCTTGACTAGAACCTACAATGAGCAGTTCTTC.

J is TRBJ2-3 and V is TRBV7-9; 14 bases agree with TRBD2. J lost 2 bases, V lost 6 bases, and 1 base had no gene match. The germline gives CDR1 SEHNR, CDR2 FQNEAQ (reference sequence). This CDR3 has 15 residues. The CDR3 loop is CASRGLAGDTDTQYF. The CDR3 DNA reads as TGTGCCAGCAGGGGACTAGCGGGAGACACAGATACGCAGTATTTT.

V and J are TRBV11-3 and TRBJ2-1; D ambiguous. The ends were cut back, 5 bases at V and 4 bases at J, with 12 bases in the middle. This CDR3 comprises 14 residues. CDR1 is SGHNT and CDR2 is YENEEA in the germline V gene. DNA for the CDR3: TGTGCCAGCAGCGCTCGAGGAGTGTACAATGAGCAGTTCTTC. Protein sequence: CASSARGVYNEQFF.

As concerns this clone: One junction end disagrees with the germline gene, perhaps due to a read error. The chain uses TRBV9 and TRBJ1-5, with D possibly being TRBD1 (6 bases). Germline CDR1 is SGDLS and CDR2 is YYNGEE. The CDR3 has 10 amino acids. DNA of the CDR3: TGCCTAGGGGGGGGTCAGCCCCAGCATTTT. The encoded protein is CLGGGQPQHF. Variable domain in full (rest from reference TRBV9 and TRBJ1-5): DSGVTQTPKHLITATGQRVTLRCSPRSGDLSVYWYQQSLDQGLQFLIQYYNGEERAKGNILERFSAQQFPDLHSELNLSSLELGDSALYFCLGGGQPQHFGDGTRLSIL.

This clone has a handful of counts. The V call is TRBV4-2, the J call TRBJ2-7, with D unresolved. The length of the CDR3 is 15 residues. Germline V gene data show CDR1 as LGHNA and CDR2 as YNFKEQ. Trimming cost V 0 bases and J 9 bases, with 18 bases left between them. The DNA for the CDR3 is TGTGCCAGCAGCCAAGAAGAGGTCCTGGTCAACGGGCAGTACTTC. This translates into CASSQEEVLVNGQYF.

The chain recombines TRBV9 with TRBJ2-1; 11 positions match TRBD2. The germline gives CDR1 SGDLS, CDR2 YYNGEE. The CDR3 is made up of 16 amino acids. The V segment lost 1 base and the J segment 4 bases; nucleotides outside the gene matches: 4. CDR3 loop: CASSVSTSGSYNEQFF. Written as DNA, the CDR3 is TGTGCCAGCAGCGTATCTACTAGCGGGAGTTACAATGAGCAGTTCTTC. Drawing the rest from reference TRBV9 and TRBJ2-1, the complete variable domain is DSGVTQTPKHLITATGQRVTLRCSPRSGDLSVYWYQQSLDQGLQFLIQYYNGEERAKGNILERFSAQQFPDLHSELNLSSLELGDSALYFCASSVSTSGSYNEQFFGPGTRLTVL.

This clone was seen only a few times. The CDR3 nucleotides read TGTGCCAGCACCACGGGACAGGAAAACAATGAGCAGTTCTTC. It encodes CASTTGQENNEQFF. The gene calls are TRBV27 and TRBJ2-1; 8 bases are shared with TRBD1. V was clipped by 7 bases and J by 5 bases; unmatched bases: 7. Germline V lookup: CDR1 MNHEY, CDR2 SMNVEV (reference sequence). The CDR3 extends over 14 amino acids.